This is a list of T cell receptor beta chains from one sample in a study of blood T cell repertoires in COVID-19. Using immunoSEQ multiplex PCR, the repertoire was profiled, and TCRdb retains in-frame clones only, with some absent. The sample includes about 120,000 clones, about nine tenths of them seen just once. Specimen: peripheral blood. The receptors come from a human donor with active COVID-19. The donor label of this sample is uncertain. CDR3s include the opening cysteine and the closing phenylalanine or tryptophan. The D gene is left open where the match is weak. For some rows the clone size is stated as once, few or many, or as a class when expanded; others skip it.

J gene	D gene	V gene	clone size	CDR3 DNA	CDR3 protein
TRBJ2-7	TRBD2	TRBV5-1	-	TGCGCCAGCAGCTATAGCGGGGGGGCCTACGAGCAGTACTTC	CASSYSGGAYEQYF
TRBJ2-1	-	TRBV11-3	-	TGTGCCAGCAGCTTAGGGAGGTCCACCTCCAATGAGCAGTTCTTC	CASSLGRSTSNEQFF
TRBJ2-3	-	TRBV19	-	TGTGCCAGTAGGACCCAGGGATGGGAAACAGATACGCAGTATTTT	CASRTQGWETDTQYF
TRBJ1-1	-	TRBV3-1/TRBV3-2	-	TGTGCCAGCAGCGCCCACAGGGAGAACACTGAAGCTTTCTTT	CASSAHRENTEAFF
TRBJ1-3	-	TRBV7-9	-	TGTGCCAGCAGCTCAGGTAGCTCTGGAAACACCATATATTTT	CASSSGSSGNTIYF
TRBJ2-2	-	TRBV2	-	TGTGCCAGCAGTGAAGAGGCGCGGGTGAACACCGGGGAGCTGTTTTTT	CASSEEARVNTGELFF
TRBJ1-3	TRBD1	TRBV13	few	TGTGCCAGCAGCTCCCGGGACAGTGGAAACACCATATATTTT	CASSSRDSGNTIYF
TRBJ1-4	TRBD1	TRBV5-1	-	TGCGCCAGCAGCACCACAGGGGCCTTACAAGAAAAACTGTTTTTT	CASSTTGALQEKLFF
TRBJ2-3	TRBD2	TRBV4-1	-	TGCGCCAGCAGCCAAGGTCGTATGACTAGCGGCCAGAGGGATACGCAGTATTTT	CASSQGRMTSGQRDTQYF
TRBJ1-4	-	TRBV7-2	-	TGTGCCAGCAGCTTAACCTCTGTAAGGAGGGGTGGTAATGAAAAACTGTTTTTT	CASSLTSVRRGGNEKLFF
TRBJ1-5	-	TRBV6-5	-	TGTGCCAGCAGGCGACAGGTCAATCAGCCCCAGCATTTT	CASRRQVNQPQHF
TRBJ2-5	-	TRBV5-1	-	TGCGCCAGCAGCTTGATCGCGGGGCTACAAGAGACCCAGTACTTC	CASSLIAGLQETQYF
TRBJ1-5	TRBD1	TRBV5-4	-	TGTGCCAGCAGCTTGTGCAACGCCGGGACAGGGAGCAATCAGCCCCAGCATTTT	CASSLCNAGTGSNQPQHF
TRBJ1-3	TRBD1	TRBV11-2	-	TGTGCCAGCAGCTGGGGGACAGGGTCTGGAAACACCATATATTTT	CASSWGTGSGNTIYF
TRBJ1-6	TRBD1	TRBV9	-	TGTGCCAGCAGCGGTGGACAGGGTGGAAATTCACCCCTCCACTTT	CASSGGQGGNSPLHF
TRBJ1-5	-	TRBV7-2	few	TGTGCCAGCAGCCCAAGGGGTCAGCCCCAGCATTTT	CASSPRGQPQHF
TRBJ1-1	-	TRBV18	-	TGTGCCAGCTCACCACGCAGGGGCGCGGGGAACACTGAAGCTTTCTTT	CASSPRRGAGNTEAFF
TRBJ1-4	-	TRBV4-2	-	TGTGCCAGCAGCCAAGATCGCCGGGGAACACGAGAAAAACTGTTTTTT	CASSQDRRGTREKLFF
TRBJ1-4	-	TRBV6-4	-	TGTGCCAGCAGTGACGTGGCTACACCGAGGAGTGAAAAACTGTTTTTT	CASSDVATPRSEKLFF
TRBJ1-5	TRBD1	TRBV28	few	TGTGCCAGCAGTTTAGGCCCGACAGGGGGTAATCAGCCCCAGCATTTT	CASSLGPTGGNQPQHF
TRBJ1-3	-	TRBV4-1	few	TGCGCCAGCAGCCACAGGGCTATGGGGTCCCTCTCTGGAAACACCATATATTTT	CASSHRAMGSLSGNTIYF
TRBJ1-2	TRBD1	TRBV27	-	TGTGCCAGCAGCTACAGGGGGCTTCATGGCTACACCTTC	CASSYRGLHGYTF
TRBJ2-3	-	TRBV7-2	-	TGTGCCAGCAGGTTGGGGGACTCTAGCACAGATACGCAGTATTTT	CASRLGDSSTDTQYF
TRBJ2-7	-	TRBV5-1	-	TGCGCCAGCAGCTTGCGACAGGCCACCTACGAGCAGTACTTC	CASSLRQATYEQYF
TRBJ1-4	-	TRBV28	-	TGTGCCAGCAGTTTCTCGGGAACTAATGAAAAACTGTTTTTT	CASSFSGTNEKLFF
TRBJ1-4	-	TRBV19	-	TGTGCCAGTAATAGAGGGACATCCTCTCATGGTGGTGAAAAACTGTTTTTT	CASNRGTSSHGGEKLFF
TRBJ1-5	-	TRBV19	-	TGTGCCAGTAGTCGAGAGGGAAGCAATCAGCCCCAGCATTTT	CASSREGSNQPQHF
TRBJ1-2	-	TRBV21-1	-	TGTGCCAGCAGCCATTTTTCGGGGTCTGGCTACACCTTC	CASSHFSGSGYTF
TRBJ1-1	TRBD1	TRBV9	few	TGTGCCAGCAGCGTACAACAGGGGGCTAGGGCTGAAGCTTTCTTT	CASSVQQGARAEAFF
TRBJ2-5	TRBD2	TRBV4-3	-	TGCGCCAGCAGCCCAGGACTAGCGGGGGGACCTAATCAAGAGACCCAGTACTTC	CASSPGLAGGPNQETQYF
TRBJ2-7	-	TRBV10-3	-	TGTGCCATCAGTGAGGGAACAGCTTCTTCTTACGAGCAGTACTTC	CAISEGTASSYEQYF
TRBJ2-7	TRBD1	TRBV29-1	-	TGCAGCGTTGCCAGACAGGGTTTCACCTACGAGCAGTACTTC	CSVARQGFTYEQYF
TRBJ1-3	TRBD1	TRBV25-1	-	TGTGCCAGCAGCTGGGACAGTAGATACGGAAACACCATATATTTT	CASSWDSRYGNTIYF
TRBJ2-7	-	TRBV5-1	-	TGCGCCAGCAGCTTGGTTCAACTAGCCGACCCTTACGAGCAGTACTTC	CASSLVQLADPYEQYF
TRBJ1-2	TRBD1	TRBV11-2	-	TGTGCCAGCAGCGCGGGACAGGGGATCGGGCCGGCCGGCTACACCTTC	CASSAGQGIGPAGYTF
TRBJ2-5	-	TRBV4-1	once	TGCGCCAGCAGCCTGAGCCTCCTAGAGACCCAGTACTTC	CASSLSLLETQYF
TRBJ1-2	TRBD1	TRBV5-6	-	TGTGCCAGCAGCTTGGCCGCAGGGGGCGGTGGCTACACCTTC	CASSLAAGGGGYTF
TRBJ1-6	TRBD1	TRBV2	-	TGTGCCAGCAGCAAGGGACAGGGTAATTCACCCCTCCACTTT	CASSKGQGNSPLHF
TRBJ2-1	-	TRBV4-3	-	TGCGCCAGCAGCCAAGTAGACAATGAGCAGTTCTTC	CASSQVDNEQFF
TRBJ2-2	-	TRBV5-4	-	TGTGCCAGCAGCCCAAATAGGGGAACAGTGGACACCGGGGAGCTGTTTTTT	CASSPNRGTVDTGELFF
TRBJ2-7	TRBD1	TRBV28	-	TGTGCCAGCAGTTTCGTGGGGTCGGGACAGGTGGGGGCCTACGAGCAGTACTTC	CASSFVGSGQVGAYEQYF
TRBJ2-1	TRBD1	TRBV7-2	-	TGTGCCAGCAGCTTCGGGAACACAGGGGGCAATGAGCAGTTCTTC	CASSFGNTGGNEQFF
TRBJ1-4	TRBD1	TRBV7-2	-	TGTGCCAGCAGCCCTCGACAGGGATCTAATGAAAAACTGTTTTTT	CASSPRQGSNEKLFF
TRBJ2-2	TRBD1	TRBV2	once	TGTGCCAGCAGCCTACTGGGACAGGGAGGGCTTCGGGAAGGGGAGCTGTTTTTT	CASSLLGQGGLREGELFF
TRBJ2-3	TRBD2	TRBV7-2	-	TGTGCCAGCAGCTTAACTGGGACTAGCGGGGGCACAGATACGCAGTATTTT	CASSLTGTSGGTDTQYF
TRBJ1-4	TRBD1	TRBV5-6	-	TGTGCCAGCAGCTTAGGGACAGGGAATGAAAAACTGTTTTTT	CASSLGTGNEKLFF
TRBJ1-2	-	TRBV11-2	once	TGTGCCAGCAGCCAGATACAAGTTAGGCGAGTGGCCGGGTATGGCTACACCTTC	CASSQIQVRRVAGYGYTF
TRBJ1-5	TRBD1	TRBV18	-	TGTGCCAGCTCCCCCGACAGGGGCAATCAGCCCCAGCATTTT	CASSPDRGNQPQHF
TRBJ1-2	TRBD1	TRBV9	-	TGTGCCAGCAGCGTAGGGACAGGGTTGACTAACTATGGCTACACCTTC	CASSVGTGLTNYGYTF
TRBJ1-1	TRBD1	TRBV12-5	-	TGTGCTAGTGGTTTGCCCCTCCCCAGGGGGCGCGGGGACACTGAAGCTTTCTTT	CASGLPLPRGRGDTEAFF
TRBJ2-7	TRBD2	TRBV4-3	-	TGCGCCAGCAGCCATGGCCGGGGGGAAACCTACGAGCAGTACTTC	CASSHGRGETYEQYF
TRBJ2-1	TRBD2	TRBV5-1	once	TGCGCCAGCAGGGGCAGTAGCGGGTATACGGATGAGCAGTTCTTC	CASRGSSGYTDEQFF
TRBJ2-5	-	TRBV9	-	TGTGCCAGCAGCGTAGACACAGGTCGAGAGACCCAGTACTTC	CASSVDTGRETQYF
TRBJ2-5	TRBD2	TRBV5-1	once	TGCGCCAGCAGCTTGTACCTAGCGGGGGGGCGCGAGACCCAGTACTTC	CASSLYLAGGRETQYF
TRBJ2-7	-	TRBV7-2	few	TGTGCCAGCAGCGGGACTTTCTACGAGCAGTACTTC	CASSGTFYEQYF
TRBJ2-2	TRBD2	TRBV11-2	once	TGTGCCAGCACCGGACTAGCGGGGGGTAACACCGGGGAGCTGTTTTTT	CASTGLAGGNTGELFF
TRBJ1-1	-	TRBV19	-	TGTGCCAGTAGTATTGGGGGGAATGAAGCTTTCTTT	CASSIGGNEAFF
TRBJ2-2	TRBD1	TRBV9	-	TGTGCCAGCAGCCCCCGCCTTCAGGGGGCCGACACCGGGGAGCTGTTTTTT	CASSPRLQGADTGELFF
TRBJ2-3	TRBD1	TRBV9	-	TGTGCCAGCAGCACTTTCCCGGGACAGTCCTCAGATACGCAGTATTTT	CASSTFPGQSSDTQYF